This T cell receptor beta chain was recorded in a study of blood T cell repertoires in COVID-19 (TCRdb year 2020). Study-level background: The collaborator samples originated in the United States, Italy and Spain and spanned the acute and convalescent phases of COVID-19. The prospective study material was composed of cDNA or gDNA derived from T cells, B-cell-depleted T cells, or PBMCs. Deeply sampled blood TCRbeta repertoires from subjects exposed to, actively infected with, or recovered from COVID-19 were included in the dataset. The repertoires were made available in a free public database intended to serve as a resource for research on the immune response to SARS-CoV-2. The samples were drawn from the first 160 participants of the ongoing ImmuneRACE study and from over 950 subjects provided by 6 global collaborators. Sample metadata almost always included a de-identified subject ID, COVID-19 status, age in years and sex. Where available, HLA class I and class II types were taken from metadata supplied by the sample provider and were not determined by assay-based typing. Paper-wide results and their limitations: How much clinical and demographic metadata was included differed by source and by participant, and the metadata was provided uncurated.

The immunoSEQ Assay, a bias-controlled multiplex PCR, was used to amplify TCRbeta CDR3 regions from genomic DNA. The study's own analysis went as follows. Within the assay, amplification of reference gene primers was used to estimate how many nucleated cells each sample contained. To quantify the absolute abundance of each unique TCRbeta CDR3 rearrangement, sequence reads were collapsed and filtered. For each sample, productive Simpson clonality was calculated as the square root of Simpson's diversity index over productive rearrangements. Drawn from immuneACCESS, this table holds only the in-frame rearrangements with V and J called that TCRdb kept. Clones are partly lost; checked studies trace under half to an unresolved V gene and leave the rest unexplained. V and J calls and clone size follow that table, whereas D and trimming were derived from the DNA. Counted in this sample were 110,000 to 150,000 clones; approximately 81% of them appeared once. Roughly 8% of the sample rests with the top ten.

A word on this clone: Its antigen is not yet known. Per-base quality was not reported, and no clone a single base away is much larger than it.

Collaborating institutions collected whole blood in K2EDTA tubes following their own protocols. For TCRbeta analysis, collaborators shipped samples in one of three forms: frozen whole blood, isolated PBMCs, or DNA extracted from either of those sample types. The CDR3 runs 14 amino acids, cysteine and phenylalanine included. Left in the record is the CDR3 DNA by itself, 42 bases read in frame from the first base. V has 5 bases trimmed and J has 3 bases trimmed; junction bases matching no gene number 5. Via the germline V gene (reference sequence), CDR1 is LNHDA and CDR2 SQIVND. The sequenced sample was peripheral blood. The source of this sequence is a human donor in a cohort sampled during active COVID-19. The chain links TRBV19 with TRBJ2-5, with TRBD1 identical over 8 junction bases. The CDR3 in this case is CASSLMTGEETQYF. Here is the DNA: TGTGCCAGTAGTCTAATGACAGGGGAAGAGACCCAGTACTTC.